The 5 T cell receptor beta chains presented below share a single source sample, sequenced in a study of patients and donors after allogeneic stem cell transplantation. TCRdb used MiXCR to reprocess the RT-PCR reads, holding one entry per CDR3 protein. Of approximately 20,000 distinct CDR3 sequences in the sample, about 5% are singletons; the top ten hold roughly 40%. Sequenced sample: blood, either unsorted or a sorted T cell fraction (not recorded which). The receptor source for this set is a human donor who was either an allogeneic HSCT recipient or a stem cell or donor lymphocyte infusion donor (not recorded which). It is not recorded whose cells these are; they may come from a transplant donor.

V and J are TRBV9 and TRBJ1-3, with a possible D match to TRBD1 (5 bases). The CDR3 runs 13 residues. Trimming stripped 4 bases from V and 7 bases from J, with 12 bases between. Per the germline V gene, CDR1 is SGDLS and CDR2 is YYNGEE. The CDR3 is CASSLTDTNTIYF. CDR3 bases: TGTGCCAGCAGCCTCACGGACACGAACACCATATATTTT.

This chain connects TRBV7-9 to TRBJ2-5; 8 positions agree with TRBD2. The V gene end was trimmed by 2 bases and the J gene end by 5 bases; junction bases not matched to a gene: 7. The germline CDR1 and CDR2 sequences are SEHNR and FQNEAQ (reference sequence). This CDR3 is built from 15 residues. The CDR3: CASSLQSGSGETQYF. The CDR3, as DNA: TGTGCCAGCAGCTTACAGAGCGGGAGCGGGGAGACCCAGTACTTC.

This clonotype has a count of ten or more. This rearrangement joins TRBV20-1 to TRBJ2-7, with D perhaps given as TRBD1 or TRBD2 (5 bases each). Per germline, CDR1 DFQATT and CDR2 SNEGSKA (reference sequence). The CDR3 has 15 residues. V was shortened by 6 bases and J by 2 bases, with 20 bases between the two germline ends. DNA for the CDR3: TGCAGTGCCCTGGATCCGGGGATGGGGGCCTACGAGCAGTACTTC. It yields the protein CSALDPGMGAYEQYF.

The chain is built from TRBV4-2 and TRBJ2-7; 9 bases are shared with TRBD2. CDR3 size: 14 residues. The germline V gene encodes CDR1 LGHNA and CDR2 YNFKEQ. Trimming took 2 bases from V and 12 from J; bases not matched to a gene: 11. CDR3 nucleotides: TGTGCCAGCAGCCAAAGGGGGTTAGCGGGAGCAAGGTACTTC. It encodes CASSQRGLAGARYF.

This clonotype has only a few counts. This rearrangement joins TRBV2 to TRBJ1-3; D gene unclear. The CDR3 extends over 14 amino acids. Trimming took 6 bases from V and 2 from J, leaving 11 bases between them. CDR1 is SNHLY, CDR2 FYNNEI, per germline. CDR3 protein: CASSPQGAGNTIYF. The CDR3 nucleotides are TGTGCCAGCAGCCCCCAAGGAGCTGGAAACACCATATATTTT.